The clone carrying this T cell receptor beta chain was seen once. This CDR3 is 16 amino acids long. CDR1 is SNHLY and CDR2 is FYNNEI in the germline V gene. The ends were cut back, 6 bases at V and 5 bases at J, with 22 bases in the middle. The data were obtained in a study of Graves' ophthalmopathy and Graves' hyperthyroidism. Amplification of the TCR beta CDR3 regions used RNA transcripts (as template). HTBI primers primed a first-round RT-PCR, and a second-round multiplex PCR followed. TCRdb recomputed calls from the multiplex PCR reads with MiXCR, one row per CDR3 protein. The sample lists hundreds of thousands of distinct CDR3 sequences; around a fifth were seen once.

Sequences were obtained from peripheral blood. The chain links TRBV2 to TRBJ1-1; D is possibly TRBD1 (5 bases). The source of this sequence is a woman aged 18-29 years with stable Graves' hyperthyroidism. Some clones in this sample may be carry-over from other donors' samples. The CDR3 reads CASSEASQGPGTEAFF. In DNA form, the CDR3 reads TGTGCCAGCAGCGAGGCCTCCCAGGGACCGGGGACTGAAGCTTTCTTT.